This TCR beta chain was found in a study of blood T cell repertoires in COVID-19. Study information: The study drew acute and convalescent COVID-19 samples from the United States, Italy and Spain. Sample material is recorded as cDNA or gDNA derived from T cells, B-cell-depleted T cells, or PBMCs.

Using immunoSEQ multiplex PCR, the repertoire was profiled, and TCRdb retains in-frame clones only, with some absent. The repertoire holds 100,000 to 150,000 clones, roughly 84% seen once, with around 12% in the top ten. Germline V lookup: CDR1 MNHEY, CDR2 SVGAGI. The ends were cut back, 6 bases at V and 5 bases at J, with 19 bases in the middle. This CDR3 contains 15 residues. This rearrangement joins TRBV6-5 to TRBJ1-2; the D gene is possibly TRBD1 (5 bases). The sequenced sample was peripheral blood. The sequence was collected from a woman aged 30 to 39 who had recovered from COVID-19. As DNA, the CDR3 is TGTGCCAGCAGCCTACGAGACAGTTATCTTTATGGCTACACCTTC. It translates to CASSLRDSYLYGYTF.